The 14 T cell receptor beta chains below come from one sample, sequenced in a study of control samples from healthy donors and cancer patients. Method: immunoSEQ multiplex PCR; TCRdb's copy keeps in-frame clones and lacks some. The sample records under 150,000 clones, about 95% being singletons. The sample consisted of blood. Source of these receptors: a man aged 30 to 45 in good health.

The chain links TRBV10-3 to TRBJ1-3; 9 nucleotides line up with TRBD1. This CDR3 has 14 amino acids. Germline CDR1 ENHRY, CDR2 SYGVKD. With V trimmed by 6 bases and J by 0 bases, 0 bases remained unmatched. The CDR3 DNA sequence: TGTGCCATCAGGGGACAGGGCTCTGGAAACACCATATATTTT. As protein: CAIRGQGSGNTIYF.

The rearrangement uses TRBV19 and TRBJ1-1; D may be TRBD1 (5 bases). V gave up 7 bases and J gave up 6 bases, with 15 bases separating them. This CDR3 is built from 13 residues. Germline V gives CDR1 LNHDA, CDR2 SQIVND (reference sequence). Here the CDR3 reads CASISGGSAEAFF. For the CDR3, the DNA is TGTGCCAGTATTTCGGGGGGGTCGGCTGAAGCTTTCTTT.

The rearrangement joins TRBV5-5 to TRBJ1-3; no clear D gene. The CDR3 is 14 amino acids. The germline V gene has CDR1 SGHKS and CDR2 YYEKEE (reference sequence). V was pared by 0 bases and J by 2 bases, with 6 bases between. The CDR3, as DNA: TGTGCCAGCAGCTTGGAGGGCCCTGGAAACACCATATATTTT. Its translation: CASSLEGPGNTIYF.

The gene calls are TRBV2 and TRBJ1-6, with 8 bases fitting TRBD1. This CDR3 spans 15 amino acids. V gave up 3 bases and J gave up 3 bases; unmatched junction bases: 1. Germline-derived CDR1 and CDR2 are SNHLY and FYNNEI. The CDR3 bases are TGTGCCAGCAGTGAGGGACAGGTCTATAATTCACCCCTCCACTTT. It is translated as CASSEGQVYNSPLHF.

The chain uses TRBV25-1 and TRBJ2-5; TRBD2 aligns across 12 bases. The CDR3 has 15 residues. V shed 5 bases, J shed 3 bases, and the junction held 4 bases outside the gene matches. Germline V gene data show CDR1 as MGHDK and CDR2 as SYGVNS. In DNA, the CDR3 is TGTGCCAGCAGTCCGGGACTAGCGGGCGAAGAGACCCAGTACTTC. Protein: CASSPGLAGEETQYF.

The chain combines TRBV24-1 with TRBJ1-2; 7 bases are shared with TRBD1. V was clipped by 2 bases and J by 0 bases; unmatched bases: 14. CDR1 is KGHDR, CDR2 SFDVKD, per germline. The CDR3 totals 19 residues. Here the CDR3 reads CATSDSDPGQAAPNYGYTF. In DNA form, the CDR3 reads TGTGCCACCAGTGATTCAGACCCCGGACAGGCTGCACCTAACTATGGCTACACCTTC.

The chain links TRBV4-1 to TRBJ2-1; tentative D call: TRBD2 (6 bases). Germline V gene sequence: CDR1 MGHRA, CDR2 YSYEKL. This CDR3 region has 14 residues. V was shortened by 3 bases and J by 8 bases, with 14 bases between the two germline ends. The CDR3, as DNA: TGCGCCAGCAGCCATGGCATGGGAGGCGATGAGCAGTTCTTC. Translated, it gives CASSHGMGGDEQFF.

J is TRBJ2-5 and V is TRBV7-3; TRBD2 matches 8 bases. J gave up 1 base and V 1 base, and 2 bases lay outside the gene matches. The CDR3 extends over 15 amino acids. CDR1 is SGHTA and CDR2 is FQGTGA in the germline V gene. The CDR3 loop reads CASSLRSGGQETQYF. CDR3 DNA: TGTGCCAGCAGCTTAAGAAGCGGGGGCCAAGAGACCCAGTACTTC.

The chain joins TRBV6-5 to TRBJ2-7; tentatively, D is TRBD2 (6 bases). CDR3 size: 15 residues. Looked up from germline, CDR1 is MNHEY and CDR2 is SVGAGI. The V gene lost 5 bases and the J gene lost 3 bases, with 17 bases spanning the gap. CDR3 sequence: CASSNLGGVNYEQYF. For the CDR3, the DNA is TGTGCCAGCAGTAACCTCGGGGGTGTGAACTACGAGCAGTACTTC.

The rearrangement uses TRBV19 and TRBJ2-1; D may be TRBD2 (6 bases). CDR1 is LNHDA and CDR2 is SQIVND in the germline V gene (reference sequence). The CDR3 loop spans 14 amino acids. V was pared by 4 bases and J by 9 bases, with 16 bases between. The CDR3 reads CASSTPGGMAEQFF. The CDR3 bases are TGTGCCAGTAGTACTCCTGGAGGGATGGCTGAGCAGTTCTTC.

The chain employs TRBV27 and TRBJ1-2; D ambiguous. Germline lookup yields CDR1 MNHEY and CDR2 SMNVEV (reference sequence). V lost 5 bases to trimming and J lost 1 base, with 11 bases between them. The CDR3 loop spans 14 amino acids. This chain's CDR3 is CASSPGGINYGYTF. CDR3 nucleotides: TGTGCCAGCAGTCCCGGTGGGATTAACTATGGCTACACCTTC.

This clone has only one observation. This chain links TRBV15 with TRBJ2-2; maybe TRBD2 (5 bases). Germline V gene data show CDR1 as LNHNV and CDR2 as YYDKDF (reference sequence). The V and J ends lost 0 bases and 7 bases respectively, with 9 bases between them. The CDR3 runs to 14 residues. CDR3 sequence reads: CATSRESGGGELFF. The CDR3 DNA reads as TGTGCCACCAGCAGAGAAAGCGGAGGCGGGGAGCTGTTTTTT.

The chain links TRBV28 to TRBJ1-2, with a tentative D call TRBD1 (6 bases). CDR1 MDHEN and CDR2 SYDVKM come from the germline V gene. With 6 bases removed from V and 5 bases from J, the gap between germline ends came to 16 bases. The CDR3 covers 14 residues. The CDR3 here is CASSLQGQSYGYTF. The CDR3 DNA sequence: TGTGCCAGCAGCCTACAAGGACAGAGTTATGGCTACACCTTC.

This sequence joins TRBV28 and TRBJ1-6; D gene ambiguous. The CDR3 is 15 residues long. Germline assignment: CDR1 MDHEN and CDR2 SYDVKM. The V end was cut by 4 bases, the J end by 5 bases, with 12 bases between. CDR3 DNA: TGTGCCAGCAGTTGGTACAGAACTAATAATTCACCCCTCCACTTT. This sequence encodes CASSWYRTNNSPLHF.